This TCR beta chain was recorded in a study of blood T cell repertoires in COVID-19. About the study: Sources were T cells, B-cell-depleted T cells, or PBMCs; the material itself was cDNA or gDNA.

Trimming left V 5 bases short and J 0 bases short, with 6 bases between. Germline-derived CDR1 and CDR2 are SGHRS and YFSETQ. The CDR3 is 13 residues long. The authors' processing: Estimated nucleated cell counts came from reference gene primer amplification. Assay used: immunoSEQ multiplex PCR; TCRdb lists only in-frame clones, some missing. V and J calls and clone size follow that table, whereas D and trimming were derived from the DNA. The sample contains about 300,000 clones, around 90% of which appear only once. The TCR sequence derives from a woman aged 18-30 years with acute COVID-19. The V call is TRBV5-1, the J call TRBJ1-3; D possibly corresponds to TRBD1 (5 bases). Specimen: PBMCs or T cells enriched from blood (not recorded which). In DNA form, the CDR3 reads TGCGCCAGCAGAGACAGCTCTGGAAACACCATATATTTT. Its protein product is CASRDSSGNTIYF.